This TCR beta chain was sequenced during a study of shared clonotypes between healthy human individuals. In regard to this clone: What it binds is not known.

Study results and caveats: What limited the represented genetic and exposure-history diversity was the small number of donors. All-four-donor shared clonotypes had higher generation probabilities than non-shared clonotypes did.

V was pared by 2 bases and J by 0 bases, with 12 bases between. From germline, CDR1 is ENHRY and CDR2 SYGVKD. The CDR3 extends over 16 amino acids. At the deep level, the assay was run. Here immunoSEQ multiplex PCR was the method, and the copy in TCRdb shows in-frame clones only, minus some. Of some 2 million clones in the sample, approximately 95% were seen once. The chain employs TRBV10-3 and TRBJ2-3, with a weak D call TRBD2 (5 bases). The specimen sequenced was naive CD4+ T cells sorted from blood. The subset is: CD45RA+ positively selected. This receptor was taken from a man between 18 and 35 years old in good health. Written as DNA, the CDR3 is TGTGCCATCAGTGAGAGAGGAGCGGAAAGCACAGATACGCAGTATTTT. The encoded protein is CAISERGAESTDTQYF.